These T cell receptor beta chains were read from a single sample in a study of cytomegalovirus exposure and HLA in healthy donors. TCRdb's table, derived via immunoSEQ multiplex PCR, lists solely in-frame clones and lacks some. Among around 100,000 clones listed, around 8% were seen once. The sequenced sample consisted of PBMCs. These receptors were obtained from a man aged 50 to 60 in good health and CMV-seronegative. CDR3s include the opening cysteine and the closing phenylalanine or tryptophan. Fields, in order: D gene, V gene, clone size, J gene, CDR3 protein, CDR3 DNA. D genes are given only for firm matches. Clone size, where shown, is once, few, many, or a class for clones that have expanded.

>.|TRBV5-1|few|TRBJ2-3
CASSLDGRTTDTQYF
TGCGCCAGCAGCTTGGACGGGAGAACCACAGATACGCAGTATTTT
>.|TRBV7-2|few|TRBJ2-2
CASSSIQVTGELFF
TGTGCCAGCAGCTCCATTCAGGTTACCGGGGAGCTGTTTTTT
>TRBD2|TRBV5-4|few|TRBJ2-1
CASQKWAGGFLYNEQFF
TGTGCCAGCCAGAAGTGGGCGGGGGGATTTCTCTACAATGAGCAGTTCTTC
>TRBD2|TRBV30|few|TRBJ2-6
CAWSVRGGSGANVLTF
TGTGCCTGGAGTGTCCGGGGGGGCTCTGGGGCCAACGTCCTGACTTTC
>TRBD1|TRBV4-2|.|TRBJ2-7
CASSQVGTGTYEQYF
TGTGCCAGCAGCCAAGTGGGGACAGGGACCTACGAGCAGTACTTC
>TRBD2|TRBV19|.|TRBJ2-6
CASSSTSGYNVLTF
TGTGCCAGTAGTTCGACTAGCGGGTACAACGTCCTGACTTTC
>TRBD2|TRBV4-2|few|TRBJ2-7
CASSTSGGPPYEQYF
TGTGCCAGCAGTACGAGCGGGGGCCCTCCCTACGAGCAGTACTTC
>TRBD1|TRBV2|.|TRBJ2-7
CASSDGTGNHEQYF
TGTGCCAGCAGTGACGGGACAGGGAACCACGAGCAGTACTTC
>.|TRBV20-1|.|TRBJ2-2
CSAGRGGELFF
TGCAGTGCTGGGCGGGGCGGGGAGCTGTTTTTT
>TRBD1|TRBV14|few|TRBJ2-3
CASSQEVKTTGPDTQYF
TGTGCCAGCAGCCAAGAGGTAAAGACGACAGGGCCAGATACGCAGTATTTT
>.|TRBV5-1|few|TRBJ1-1
CASSLWGGGTEAFF
TGCGCCAGCAGCTTGTGGGGGGGTGGCACTGAAGCTTTCTTT
>TRBD1|TRBV19|.|TRBJ2-2
CASIDRGVANTGELFF
TGTGCCAGTATTGACAGGGGGGTTGCGAACACCGGGGAGCTGTTTTTT
>.|TRBV10-3|.|TRBJ2-1
CAISEDRRSLVF
TGTGCCATCAGTGAAGACAGGCGATCTTTAGTCTTC
>TRBD1|TRBV6-1|few|TRBJ2-1
CAGDRGGNNEQFF
TGTGCCGGAGACAGGGGCGGCAACAATGAGCAGTTCTTC
>.|TRBV28|few|TRBJ1-5
CASSPTGTLKPQHF
TGTGCCAGCTCTCCAACAGGGACCCTAAAGCCCCAGCATTTT
>TRBD1|TRBV5-6|medium-sized|TRBJ2-5
CASSLGQVETQYF
TGTGCCAGCAGCCTGGGACAGGTCGAGACCCAGTACTTC
>TRBD2|TRBV6-5|.|TRBJ2-5
CASSERGPGETQYF
TGTGCCAGCAGTGAGCGGGGCCCGGGAGAGACCCAGTACTTC
>.|TRBV6-4|few|TRBJ2-2
CASSDSLVGELFF
TGTGCCAGCAGTGACTCCCTAGTCGGGGAGCTGTTTTTT
>TRBD1|TRBV28|.|TRBJ2-7
CASSTGSTGGTYEQYF
TGTGCCAGCAGTACGGGATCGACAGGGGGCACCTACGAGCAGTACTTC
>.|TRBV7-3|.|TRBJ2-2
CASSLMPGDTGELFF
TGTGCCAGCAGCTTAATGCCAGGTGACACCGGGGAGCTGTTTTTT
>TRBD2|TRBV9|.|TRBJ2-3
CASSVEPRSAGVRDTQYF
TGTGCCAGCAGCGTAGAGCCCCGGAGTGCGGGAGTTAGAGATACGCAGTATTTT
>.|TRBV28|.|TRBJ2-2
CASRAGNTGELFF
TGTGCCTCCCGGGCGGGGAACACCGGGGAGCTGTTTTTT
>TRBD1|TRBV5-6|.|TRBJ2-7
CASSATGGPSYEQYF
TGTGCCAGCAGCGCGACAGGGGGGCCCTCCTACGAGCAGTACTTC
>.|TRBV4-1|.|TRBJ1-1
CASSQQGKGHTEAFF
TGCGCCAGCAGTCAGCAGGGTAAGGGCCACACTGAAGCTTTCTTT
>.|TRBV28|.|TRBJ1-1
CASNGRLNTEAFF
TGTGCCAGCAACGGGAGGTTGAACACTGAAGCTTTCTTT
>.|TRBV25-1|.|TRBJ1-1
CASSKFGAGAEAFF
TGTGCCAGCAGTAAGTTCGGGGCAGGGGCTGAAGCTTTCTTT
>.|TRBV7-8|few|TRBJ2-1
CASSRRGSSYNEQFF
TGTGCCAGCAGCCGGAGGGGCAGTTCCTACAATGAGCAGTTCTTC
>.|TRBV7-9|.|TRBJ1-2
CASSLGGGYGYTF
TGTGCCAGCAGCTTAGGAGGCGGTTATGGCTACACCTTC
>TRBD2|TRBV5-6|few|TRBJ2-1
CASSLKYAGGGDNEQFF
TGTGCCAGCAGCTTGAAGTACGCGGGAGGAGGTGACAATGAGCAGTTCTTC
>TRBD2|TRBV7-3|.|TRBJ2-1
CASSLDRTSGRTYEQFF
TGTGCCAGCAGCTTGGACAGAACTAGCGGGAGGACGTATGAGCAGTTCTTC
>TRBD1|TRBV30|few|TRBJ2-7
CAWSVGQGAFYEQYF
TGTGCCTGGAGTGTAGGGCAGGGGGCATTCTACGAGCAGTACTTC